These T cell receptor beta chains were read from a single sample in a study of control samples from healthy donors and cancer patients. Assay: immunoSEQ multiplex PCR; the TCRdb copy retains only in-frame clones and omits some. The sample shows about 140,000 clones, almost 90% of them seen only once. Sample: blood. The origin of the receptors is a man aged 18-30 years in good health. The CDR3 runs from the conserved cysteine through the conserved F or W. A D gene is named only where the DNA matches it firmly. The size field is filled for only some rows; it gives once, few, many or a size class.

CDR3: CSARLGTQYF
V: TRBV20-1
D: .
J: TRBJ2-5
size: once

CDR3: CASSPLNEQKNTEAFF
V: TRBV13
D: .
J: TRBJ1-1
size: .

CDR3: CASRWTGSNQPQHF
V: TRBV28
D: TRBD1
J: TRBJ1-5
size: .

CDR3: CASSPVPESQETQYF
V: TRBV13
D: .
J: TRBJ2-5
size: once

CDR3: CASSGRDRGWGEQYF
V: TRBV19
D: TRBD1
J: TRBJ2-7
size: .

CDR3: CASSLGTGAEKLFF
V: TRBV11-2
D: TRBD1
J: TRBJ1-4
size: few

CDR3: CASSQEFEQATNEKLFF
V: TRBV4-3
D: .
J: TRBJ1-4
size: .

CDR3: CASSKEEAEAFF
V: TRBV18
D: .
J: TRBJ1-1
size: .

CDR3: CASSLVRGRPEAFF
V: TRBV7-9
D: .
J: TRBJ1-1
size: .

CDR3: CASSKAETYEQYF
V: TRBV21-1
D: .
J: TRBJ2-7
size: .

CDR3: CASSRGTGNLGANVLTF
V: TRBV4-1
D: TRBD1
J: TRBJ2-6
size: .

CDR3: CASSLRGGELFF
V: TRBV11-1
D: .
J: TRBJ2-2
size: .

CDR3: CASSTLRTSGGRNEQFF
V: TRBV6-2/TRBV6-3
D: TRBD2
J: TRBJ2-1
size: .

CDR3: CASSFSGTGYPYEQYF
V: TRBV7-2
D: TRBD1
J: TRBJ2-7
size: .

CDR3: CASSLPNTDTQYF
V: TRBV5-4
D: .
J: TRBJ2-3
size: .

CDR3: CASSLSQGSMQPQHF
V: TRBV27
D: .
J: TRBJ1-5
size: .

CDR3: CASSSNGLAGGRETQYF
V: TRBV5-4
D: TRBD2
J: TRBJ2-5
size: .

CDR3: CASSRGSTDTQYF
V: TRBV6-4
D: .
J: TRBJ2-3
size: .

CDR3: CASSLVPATYNEQFF
V: TRBV5-1
D: .
J: TRBJ2-1
size: once

CDR3: CASSPFGEETQYF
V: TRBV7-9
D: .
J: TRBJ2-5
size: .

CDR3: CASSPSAGNYVMGQFF
V: TRBV9
D: .
J: TRBJ2-1
size: .

CDR3: CASSLGQGNTEAFF
V: TRBV27
D: .
J: TRBJ1-1
size: once

CDR3: CASSREGSGNTIYF
V: TRBV2
D: .
J: TRBJ1-3
size: .

CDR3: CAWSVTAVGTQYF
V: TRBV30
D: .
J: TRBJ2-3
size: .

CDR3: CASSIRMGERQTGNTIYF
V: TRBV19
D: .
J: TRBJ1-3
size: .

CDR3: CSVAGPTGAGTEAFF
V: TRBV29-1
D: TRBD1
J: TRBJ1-1
size: .

CDR3: CASTLNTEAFF
V: TRBV2
D: .
J: TRBJ1-1
size: .

CDR3: CASSSRRLGTDTQYF
V: TRBV7-2
D: .
J: TRBJ2-3
size: .

CDR3: CASSQRDRALSGNTIYF
V: TRBV3-1/TRBV3-2
D: TRBD1
J: TRBJ1-3
size: .

CDR3: CASSFSRAAHREQYF
V: TRBV5-1
D: .
J: TRBJ2-7
size: few

CDR3: CATSDFGRGPRNTEAFF
V: TRBV24-1
D: .
J: TRBJ1-1
size: .

CDR3: CASSQGRSGGTSTDTQYF
V: TRBV4-3
D: TRBD2
J: TRBJ2-3
size: .

CDR3: CASSITVKQGFMTGELFF
V: TRBV19
D: TRBD1
J: TRBJ2-2
size: .

CDR3: CASSIRQGGNQPQHF
V: TRBV19
D: .
J: TRBJ1-5
size: .

CDR3: CASSEARTSGGPNTGELFF
V: TRBV10-1
D: TRBD2
J: TRBJ2-2
size: once

CDR3: CASSLGLELQTDTQYF
V: TRBV7-2
D: .
J: TRBJ2-3
size: .

CDR3: CASSSPITSGRTDTQYF
V: TRBV5-4
D: .
J: TRBJ2-3
size: .

CDR3: CASSSTHEKLFF
V: TRBV27
D: .
J: TRBJ1-4
size: .

CDR3: CASSFDRGRYEQYF
V: TRBV6-2/TRBV6-3
D: TRBD1
J: TRBJ2-7
size: .

CDR3: CASSSHNGQNNEQFF
V: TRBV6-5
D: .
J: TRBJ2-1
size: .

CDR3: CASRPGTSGGPPYEQYF
V: TRBV19
D: TRBD2
J: TRBJ2-7
size: once

CDR3: CASNFRGGNGELFF
V: TRBV19
D: .
J: TRBJ2-2
size: once

CDR3: CASSQRQGSASGANVLTF
V: TRBV5-1
D: TRBD1
J: TRBJ2-6
size: .

CDR3: CASSLAEYGQLQETQYF
V: TRBV5-1
D: .
J: TRBJ2-5
size: .

CDR3: CASSTGVGDTEAFF
V: TRBV5-6
D: TRBD1
J: TRBJ1-1
size: .

CDR3: CASSRTGGVNGYTF
V: TRBV3-1/TRBV3-2
D: .
J: TRBJ1-2
size: once

CDR3: CASSFRLAGGRGTDTQYF
V: TRBV5-6
D: TRBD2
J: TRBJ2-3
size: once

CDR3: CASSELAFGGYTF
V: TRBV25-1
D: .
J: TRBJ1-2
size: .

CDR3: CSVAGTGNSYNEQFF
V: TRBV29-1
D: TRBD1
J: TRBJ2-1
size: .

CDR3: CASSPPLAGANVLTF
V: TRBV7-9
D: .
J: TRBJ2-6
size: .

CDR3: CASSKGTSGGELFF
V: TRBV7-3
D: TRBD2
J: TRBJ2-2
size: .

CDR3: CASSLGQGAQGYTF
V: TRBV7-9
D: TRBD1
J: TRBJ1-2
size: .

CDR3: CASSGSNGDEQYF
V: TRBV7-2
D: .
J: TRBJ2-7
size: .

CDR3: CASSQEGGRGRSPLHF
V: TRBV3-1/TRBV3-2
D: .
J: TRBJ1-6
size: once

CDR3: CASSQGATEAFF
V: TRBV14
D: .
J: TRBJ1-1
size: .